What follows is one T cell receptor (beta chain) and its context. This entry comes from a study of blood T cell repertoires in COVID-19. Study at large: Sources were T cells, B-cell-depleted T cells, or PBMCs; the material itself was cDNA or gDNA.

CDR1 SGHNT and CDR2 YYREEE come from the germline V gene (reference sequence). Deletions cut 4 bases from V and 4 bases from J, with 21 bases between. The CDR3 length is 17 residues. Method: immunoSEQ multiplex PCR; TCRdb's copy keeps in-frame clones and lacks some. This table holds 190,000 or so clones, about 87% found once. The sequence was collected from a woman younger than 35 who had recovered from COVID-19. The chain carries TRBV5-4 and TRBJ1-3; D gene uncertain. The sequencing input was peripheral blood. The CDR3 DNA reads TGTGCCAGCAGCCGGTACGACACGGGAATCTACGGAAACACCATATATTTT. This encodes CASSRYDTGIYGNTIYF.